The following is a TCR beta chain sequence with its context. The antigen is undetermined. Amplification used primers for 54 TRBV and 13 TRBJ segments. Method: immunoSEQ multiplex PCR; TCRdb's copy keeps in-frame clones and lacks some. The repertoire holds about 89,000 clones, more than 75% seen once, with about 1.8% in the top ten. CD4+ T cells, purified by negative selection, averaged about 98% purity. These data come from a study of T cell repertoires and HLA-DP antigens. The wider study: Pre-culture CD4+ samples used roughly 1,300 ng DNA versus around 220 ng for CD137+CD4+ sorts.

There are 15 residues in the CDR3. J lost 7 bases, V lost 4 bases, and 6 bases had no gene match. Germline V gene sequence: CDR1 SGHAT, CDR2 FQNNGV. Sequenced sample: CD4+ T cells from PBMCs. The V and J genes are TRBV11-2 and TRBJ2-1; 11 bases are shared with TRBD2. The receptor was derived from a man in his fifties or sixties in good health and CMV-seronegative. The DNA for the CDR3 is TGTGCCAGCAGCTCTCTAGCGGGGGGAGTGAATGAGCAGTTCTTC. This gives the protein CASSSLAGGVNEQFF. The variable domain in full, completed from reference TRBV11-2 and TRBJ2-1, reads EAGVAQSPRYKIIEKRQSVAFWCNPISGHATLYWYQQILGQGPKLLIQFQNNGVVDDSQLPKDRFSAERLKGVDSTLKIQPAKLEDSAVYLCASSSLAGGVNEQFFGPGTRLTVL.